The 25 T cell receptor beta chains in this list originate from one sample, sequenced in a study of T cell responses to AZD1222 COVID-19 vaccine. Assay: immunoSEQ multiplex PCR; the TCRdb copy retains only in-frame clones and omits some. The sample yields approximately 180,000 clones, over 80% seen once. The input for sequencing was peripheral blood, taken 28 days after the second dose of the MenACWY control vaccine. The receptors were gathered from an adult who received the MenACWY meningococcal vaccine as a control.

J is TRBJ2-1 and V is TRBV12-3 or TRBV12-4; tentatively, D is TRBD2 (6 bases). The CDR3 is 13 amino acids. Deletions cut 6 bases from V and 8 bases from J, with 14 bases between. The CDR3 protein is CASSLGGIDEQFF. The CDR3 DNA sequence: TGTGCCAGCAGCTTGGGGGGAATCGATGAGCAGTTCTTC.

The chain has TRBV19 and TRBJ2-5, with D perhaps assigned TRBD1 or TRBD2 (5 bases each). CDR3 length: 16 residues. Trimming pared 5 bases from V and 5 bases from J, leaving 21 bases between. The germline CDR1 and CDR2 sequences are LNHDA and SQIVND (reference sequence). For the CDR3, the DNA is TGTGCCAGTAGTCCCGAGACGGGACGCCCAGGGGAGACCCAGTACTTC. Its translation is CASSPETGRPGETQYF.

The rearrangement links TRBV30 to TRBJ1-4, with D possibly TRBD1 on 6 matching bases. Germline V CDR1 and CDR2: GTSNPN, SVGIG (reference sequence). V was cut by 4 bases and J by 5 bases, with 17 bases left in between. This CDR3 is 15 amino acids long. Here the CDR3 DNA reads TGTGCCTGGACCCCCTTGACAGGACTCAATGAAAAACTGTTTTTT. This translates into CAWTPLTGLNEKLFF. The whole variable domain, remainder taken from reference TRBV30 and TRBJ1-4, is SQTIHQWPATLVQPVGSPLSLECTVEGTSNPNLYWYRQAAGRGLQLLFYSVGIGQISSEVPQNLSASRPQDRQFILSSKKLLLSDSGFYLCAWTPLTGLNEKLFFGSGTQLSVL.

The chain joins TRBV10-3 to TRBJ1-6; unclear D gene. Trimming took off 0 bases at V and 7 bases at J, with 10 bases between the two ends. The CDR3 contains 15 residues. Germline CDR1 is ENHRY and CDR2 is SYGVKD. The CDR3 sequence: CAISESGVANSPLHF. CDR3 DNA sequence: TGTGCCATCAGTGAGTCTGGGGTAGCAAATTCACCCCTCCACTTT.

V usage is TRBV6-2 or TRBV6-3 and J usage is TRBJ2-3; 12 positions match TRBD2. Germline values: CDR1 MNHEY, CDR2 SVGEGT. Unmatched junction bases numbered 4, after V lost 4 bases and J lost 2 bases. CDR3 size: 16 residues. The DNA of the CDR3 is TGTGCCAGCAGTTCCTGGACTAGCGGGGTCACAGATACGCAGTATTTT. It translates to CASSSWTSGVTDTQYF.

This chain uses TRBV7-2 with TRBJ1-1; D is unresolved. With 0 bases removed from V and 4 bases from J, the gap between germline ends came to 3 bases. Germline V CDR1 and CDR2: SGHTA, FQGNSA. The CDR3 length is 12 residues. CDR3 sequence reads: CASSLAFTEAFF. For the CDR3, the DNA is TGTGCCAGCAGCTTAGCTTTCACTGAAGCTTTCTTT. The full variable domain, rest sourced from reference TRBV7-2 and TRBJ1-1, is GAGVSQSPSNKVTEKGKDVELRCDPISGHTALYWYRQSLGQGLEFLIYFQGNSAPDKSGLPSDRFSAERTGGSVSTLTIQRTQQEDSAVYLCASSLAFTEAFFGQGTRLTVV.

The chain links TRBV6-5 to TRBJ1-1; D might be TRBD1 (5 bases). This CDR3 is built from 14 residues. Germline CDR1 reads MNHEY; CDR2 reads SVGAGI. V dropped 4 bases and J dropped 1 base, with 10 bases sitting between them. CDR3 residues: CASSSIGGNTEAFF. In nucleotides, the CDR3 is TGTGCCAGCAGTTCAATTGGGGGGAACACTGAAGCTTTCTTT.

The rearrangement joins TRBV2 to TRBJ1-2; D is possibly TRBD1 (6 bases). Germline assignment: CDR1 SNHLY and CDR2 FYNNEI. This CDR3 region has 15 residues. V lost 1 base and J 4 bases, leaving 13 bases between the germline ends. CDR3 bases: TGTGCCAGCAGTGAAGACCAGGGGAGGAGCTATGGCTACACCTTC. This encodes CASSEDQGRSYGYTF.

This chain connects TRBV18 to TRBJ2-5; 8 bases line up with TRBD2. Losses at the gene ends were 0 bases for V and 4 bases for J; bases not matched to a gene: 7. Germline V gene sequence: CDR1 KGHSH, CDR2 LQKENI. CDR3 size: 16 residues. In DNA, the CDR3 is TGTGCCAGCTCACCACCCGGCTCGGGGGGGCGAGAGACCCAGTACTTC. It codes for CASSPPGSGGRETQYF.

This clone was observed a single time. J is TRBJ2-5 and V is TRBV5-4; TRBD2 agrees at 7 bases. Germline CDR1 reads SGHNT; CDR2 reads YYREEE (reference sequence). The CDR3 consists of 14 residues. After removal of 7 bases from V and 2 bases from J, the junction contained 8 bases not matched to a gene. CDR3 DNA sequence: TGTGCCAGCCGAATGGGGGGGATACAAGAGACCCAGTACTTC. Translated, it gives CASRMGGIQETQYF.

This chain joins TRBV15 and TRBJ1-1; no clear D gene. With 4 bases removed from V and 10 bases from J, the gap between germline ends came to 16 bases. The germline CDR1 and CDR2 sequences are LNHNV and YYDKDF (reference sequence). There are 13 residues in the CDR3. The CDR3 here is CATSTTGTTSAFF. The CDR3 DNA is TGTGCCACCAGCACCACGGGAACTACTTCAGCTTTCTTT. The full variable domain, its missing parts supplied by reference TRBV15 and TRBJ1-1, is DAMVIQNPRYQVTQFGKPVTLSCSQTLNHNVMYWYQQKSSQAPKLLFHYYDKDFNNEADTPDNFQSRRPNTSFCFLDIRSPGLGDTAMYLCATSTTGTTSAFFGQGTRLTVV.

The gene calls are TRBV7-2 and TRBJ2-3; D is undetermined. This CDR3 contains 15 residues. V shed 1 base and J shed 4 bases, with 12 bases lying between them. Germline values: CDR1 SGHTA, CDR2 FQGNSA. CDR3 protein: CASSLVGSRADTQYF. In DNA, the CDR3 is TGTGCCAGCAGCTTAGTGGGCAGTCGTGCAGATACGCAGTATTTT.

The V gene is TRBV27, the J gene TRBJ1-3, with D tentatively TRBD1 (5 bases). V lost 4 bases, J lost 3 bases, and 10 bases lay in between. The length of the CDR3 is 14 residues. The germline V gene has CDR1 MNHEY and CDR2 SMNVEV (reference sequence). Here the CDR3 reads CASSSQGSGNTIYF. For the CDR3, the DNA is TGTGCCAGCAGTTCCCAGGGAAGTGGAAACACCATATATTTT.

The rearrangement joins TRBV3-1 (or the pseudogene TRBV3-2) to TRBJ1-2; 7 bases align to TRBD1. From germline, CDR1 is LGHDT and CDR2 YNNKEL (reference sequence). This CDR3 has 15 residues. The V and J ends lost 4 bases and 4 bases, in that order; junction bases with no gene match: 9. The CDR3 loop is CASSPDNRGTYGYTF. In DNA form, the CDR3 reads TGTGCCAGCAGCCCTGATAACAGGGGAACCTATGGCTACACCTTC.

This rearrangement joins TRBV9 to TRBJ2-6; maybe TRBD1 (5 bases). The ends were cut back, 0 bases at V and 1 base at J, with 8 bases in the middle. This CDR3 contains 16 residues. The germline gives CDR1 SGDLS, CDR2 YYNGEE. The CDR3 DNA reads as TGTGCCAGCAGCGTAGGGTCAGGGTCTGGGGCCAACGTCCTGACTTTC. Encoded protein: CASSVGSGSGANVLTF.

The chain couples TRBV2 to TRBJ2-1; unclear D gene. V lost 8 bases and J lost 7, with 6 bases in between. Germline CDR1 is SNHLY and CDR2 is FYNNEI. The CDR3 loop spans 10 amino acids. The DNA for the CDR3 is TGTGCCAGCGAGGAAAATGAGCAGTTCTTC. It is translated as CASEENEQFF.

The V gene is TRBV19, the J gene TRBJ1-2; no definite D call. Germline CDR1 LNHDA, CDR2 SQIVND (reference sequence). Trimming shortened V by 6 bases and J by 8 bases, and 19 bases separated the two germline ends. The CDR3 loop spans 14 amino acids. The CDR3 sequence: CASRTIGEGRGYTF. Here the CDR3 DNA reads TGTGCCAGTAGAACAATCGGTGAAGGGAGAGGCTACACCTTC. Using reference TRBV19 and TRBJ1-2 for the parts outside the CDR3, the full variable domain is DGGITQSPKYLFRKEGQNVTLSCEQNLNHDAMYWYRQDPGQGLRLIYYSQIVNDFQKGDIAEGYSVSREKKESFPLTVTSAQKNPTAFYLCASRTIGEGRGYTFGSGTRLTVV.

V is TRBV3-1 (or the pseudogene TRBV3-2) and J is TRBJ1-6; 8 nucleotides align to TRBD1. Germline-derived CDR1 and CDR2 are LGHDT and YNNKEL (reference sequence). Germline trimming cut 2 bases from V and 6 bases from J; bases unmatched to any gene: 3. There are 15 residues in the CDR3. In DNA, the CDR3 is TGTGCCAGCAGCCAACAGGGGGCCAGTAATTCACCCCTCCACTTT. Its translation: CASSQQGASNSPLHF.

This clone was detected once. The chain uses TRBV3-1 (or the pseudogene TRBV3-2) and TRBJ1-1; D is uncertain. The germline CDR1 and CDR2 sequences are LGHDT and YNNKEL (reference sequence). CDR3 length equals 13 residues. The V end lost 1 base, the J end lost 5 bases, and 8 bases lay between the germline ends. The CDR3 loop is CASSQVWQTEAFF. Written as DNA, the CDR3 is TGTGCCAGCAGCCAAGTTTGGCAGACTGAAGCTTTCTTT.

V is TRBV11-3 and J is TRBJ2-3; 8 nucleotides line up with TRBD2. Germline CDR1 is SGHNT and CDR2 is YENEEA. The V segment lost 5 bases and the J segment 2 bases; nucleotides outside the gene matches: 6. The CDR3 spans 15 residues. The CDR3, as DNA: TGTGCCAGCAGCCCGGGGGGGTTTACCACAGATACGCAGTATTTT. This codes for CASSPGGFTTDTQYF.

The CDR3 loop is CASSEGQTYEQYF. CDR3 sequence (DNA): TGCGCCAGCAGCGAGGGACAGACCTACGAGCAGTACTTC. The chain uses TRBV5-1 and TRBJ2-7; 7 nucleotides agree with TRBD1. CDR1 SGHRS and CDR2 YFSETQ come from the germline V gene. This CDR3 is built from 13 residues. V was clipped by 4 bases and J by 2 bases; unmatched bases: 3.

The chain employs TRBV6-5 and TRBJ1-3; D is unclear. V lost 4 bases and J lost 5, with 12 bases in between. The CDR3 is 14 residues long. Germline lookup yields CDR1 MNHEY and CDR2 SVGAGI. The DNA of the CDR3 is TGTGCCAGCAGTTCTCATGACCAGCGAAACACCATATATTTT. Amino acids: CASSSHDQRNTIYF.

V usage is TRBV6-6 and J usage is TRBJ2-2, with 8 positions matching TRBD1. The germline CDR1 and CDR2 sequences are MNHNY and SVGAGI (reference sequence). This CDR3 comprises 15 residues. The J segment lost 1 base and the V segment lost 5 bases, leaving 3 bases of the junction unmatched. In nucleotides, the CDR3 is TGTGCCAGCAGTCTAGGGACAGGGAACACCGGGGAGCTGTTTTTT. It codes for CASSLGTGNTGELFF.

V is TRBV6-2 or TRBV6-3 and J is TRBJ1-5; the match to TRBD1 covers 7 bases. The CDR3 has 16 residues. V dropped 0 bases and J dropped 4; count of bases not matched to a gene: 6. In germline, CDR1 is MNHEY, CDR2 SVGEGT. The CDR3 DNA reads as TGTGCCAGCAGTTACTCTACAGGGGCCGCGAATCAGCCCCAGCATTTT. Its translation is CASSYSTGAANQPQHF.

This clone was picked up one time. The chain combines TRBV18 with TRBJ2-1, with D possibly TRBD1 on 6 matching bases. Trimming removed 2 bases at V and 9 bases at J, with 8 bases between. This CDR3 spans 12 amino acids. Germline CDR1 is KGHSH and CDR2 is LQKENI. CDR3 coding DNA: TGTGCCAGCTCACCAGACAGGCCTGAGCAGTTCTTC. It is translated as CASSPDRPEQFF.